Listed here are 21 T cell receptor beta chains from one sample, sequenced in a study of spatial heterogeneity in lung cancer. Study outcomes and limitations: For expanded intratumoral alpha and beta TCRs, counts tracked tumor mutation counts.

Time point described: sample taken at primary tumor resection. Their specific antigens are unknown. Via MiXCR, TCRdb re-called the 5' RACE reads, giving one row per CDR3 protein. The table records 15,000 to 20,000 distinct CDR3 sequences, 6.2% of them present only once. The sample was lung tumor tissue, taken at surgery. The receptor source for this set is a male donor with early-stage non-small cell lung cancer.

This clonotype was detected ten times or more. The library was designed around alpha chains, so this beta chain is a stray read whose abundance carries little weight. This chain connects TRBV18 to TRBJ2-3; 7 bases fit TRBD1. The V gene end was trimmed by 3 bases and the J gene end by 3 bases; junction bases not matched to a gene: 9. In germline, CDR1 is KGHSH, CDR2 LQKENI. The CDR3 runs 16 residues. DNA of the CDR3: TGTGCCAGCTCACCGTCGGACAGGTGGACGACAGATACGCAGTATTTT. Translating it yields CASSPSDRWTTDTQYF.

The sample holds a few counts of this clonotype. This beta chain was picked up by a library intended for alpha chains and is off target, so its count carries little meaning. This chain connects TRBV5-5 to TRBJ2-3; D unclear. V lost 1 base and J lost 1, with 10 bases in between. CDR1 is SGHKS and CDR2 is YYEKEE in the germline V gene (reference sequence). The CDR3 runs to 15 residues. This CDR3 is CASSLITTGTDTQYF. DNA for the CDR3: TGTGCCAGCAGCTTGATAACAACAGGCACAGATACGCAGTATTTT.

This clonotype was seen repeatedly, ten times or more. This beta chain came through as a stray read in a library set up for alpha chains, and its size says little. CDR3 nucleotide sequence: TGTGCCAGCACAAGCGGAACTCTGTCTGGAACGCAGTATTTT. Amino acid sequence: CASTSGTLSGTQYF. The chain couples TRBV6-2 or TRBV6-3 to TRBJ2-3; D is possibly TRBD2 (5 bases). Trimming took 7 bases from V and 9 from J, leaving 20 bases between them. Germline V gene lookup returns CDR1 MNHEY and CDR2 SVGEGT. The CDR3 is 14 amino acids.

This clonotype has at least ten counts. This beta chain was picked up by a library intended for alpha chains and is off target, so its count carries little meaning. V gene TRBV27 combines with J gene TRBJ2-7, with D maybe TRBD1 (6 bases). The V end was cut by 3 bases, the J end by 5 bases, with 14 bases between. Per the germline V gene, CDR1 is MNHEY and CDR2 is SMNVEV (reference sequence). The CDR3 consists of 14 residues. CDR3: CASSLTGPPHEQYF. As DNA, the CDR3 is TGTGCCAGCAGTTTGACAGGCCCTCCCCACGAGCAGTACTTC.

This clonotype is medium-sized (0.01 to 0.1%). The library was built for alpha chains, so this beta chain is an off-target read and its size means little. The chain carries TRBV20-1 and TRBJ2-7; D not resolved. The CDR3 runs 13 residues. Germline assignment: CDR1 DFQATT and CDR2 SNEGSKA (reference sequence). Trimming removed 3 bases from V and 6 bases from J, with 15 bases in between. The chain's CDR3 is CSARSDFYGEQYF. CDR3 nucleotides: TGCAGTGCTAGGTCAGACTTTTACGGCGAGCAGTACTTC.

This clonotype was observed a few times. This beta chain came through as a stray read in a library set up for alpha chains, and its size says little. As DNA, the CDR3 is TGTGCCACCAGTGATTGGGACGGATTTAACACCGGGGAGCTGTTTTTT. Translating it yields CATSDWDGFNTGELFF. The chain links TRBV24-1 to TRBJ2-2; D assignment may be TRBD1 or TRBD2 (5 bases each). The CDR3 length is 16 residues. Trimming shortened V by 2 bases and J by 2 bases, and 11 bases separated the two germline ends. Germline V CDR1 and CDR2: KGHDR, SFDVKD.

This clonotype was counted ten times or more. Within a library made for alpha chains, this beta chain is off target, and its count is uninformative. The chain joins TRBV5-8 to TRBJ2-1; TRBD2 might be the D (6 bases). CDR1 is SGHTS, CDR2 YDEGEE, per germline. The V gene lost 2 bases and the J gene lost 9 bases, with 18 bases spanning the gap. The CDR3 is 15 residues long. CDR3 region: CASSLDPGEKGEQFF. The CDR3 coding sequence is TGTGCCAGCAGCTTAGATCCGGGGGAGAAGGGTGAGCAGTTCTTC.

Turning to this clonotype: This may arise from a read error, as a much more abundant clone is one base away. In a library made to pick up alpha chains, this beta chain is a stray read with a size that means little. The gene calls are TRBV30 and TRBJ2-1, with D possibly matching TRBD2 (5 bases). Trimming took 5 bases from V and 0 from J, leaving 17 bases between them. Germline CDR1 and CDR2: GTSNPN and SVGIG (reference sequence). CDR3 length: 16 amino acids. CDR3: CAWGPAATNSYNEQFF. The DNA for the CDR3 is TGTGCCTGGGGACCAGCGGCTACGAACTCCTACAATGAGCAGTTCTTC. Full variable domain (outside the CDR3, taken from reference TRBV30 and TRBJ2-1): SQTIHQWPATLVQPVGSPLSLECTVEGTSNPNLYWYRQAAGRGLQLLFYSVGIGQISSEVPQNLSASRPQDRQFILSSKKLLLSDSGFYLCAWGPAATNSYNEQFFGPGTRLTVL.

In this sample, this clonotype turned up many times. Within a library made for alpha chains, this beta chain is off target, and its count is uninformative. The chain employs TRBV12-3 or TRBV12-4 and TRBJ1-2, with 9 positions matching TRBD1. The CDR3 contains 17 residues. The junction had 16 bases not matched to a gene; V was cut back by 3 bases and J by 8 bases. CDR3 protein: CASSFGGSPGQGHGYTF. The CDR3 nucleotides are TGTGCCAGCAGTTTCGGTGGGAGTCCGGGACAGGGACACGGCTACACCTTC.

In this sample, this clonotype turned up many times. This beta chain is a stray sequence in a library constructed for alpha chains; its clone size is not meaningful. The rearrangement joins TRBV7-2 to TRBJ2-3, with D hard to call. The CDR3 extends over 11 amino acids. From germline, CDR1 is SGHTA and CDR2 FQGNSA. Trimming took 3 bases from V and 4 from J, leaving 2 bases between them. The CDR3 spells CASSLADTQYF. The DNA of the CDR3 is TGTGCCAGCAGCTTGGCAGATACGCAGTATTTT.

Only a few counts were recorded for this clonotype. This beta chain was picked up by a library intended for alpha chains and is off target, so its count carries little meaning. The rearrangement uses TRBV11-2 and TRBJ2-3, with D unclear. Trimming cost V 5 bases and J 3 bases, with 3 bases left between them. Germline CDR1 is SGHAT and CDR2 is FQNNGV. This CDR3 is built from 11 residues. Here the CDR3 DNA reads TGTGCCAGCAGCCGGACAGATACGCAGTATTTT. Its translation: CASSRTDTQYF.

In its sample, this clonotype was seen many times. As an off-target read in a library built for alpha chains, this beta chain has a frequency of little significance. The chain carries TRBV4-1 and TRBJ2-3, with D possibly TRBD1 on 5 matching bases. CDR1 is MGHRA and CDR2 is YSYEKL in the germline V gene. This CDR3 comprises 16 residues. The V gene lost 0 bases and the J gene lost 0 bases, with 10 bases spanning the gap. CDR3 region: CASSQDRVVSTDTQYF. The CDR3, as DNA: TGCGCCAGCAGCCAAGACAGGGTGGTTAGCACAGATACGCAGTATTTT.

This clonotype was seen repeatedly, ten times or more. This beta chain was picked up by a library intended for alpha chains and is off target, so its count carries little meaning. J is TRBJ2-7 and V is TRBV29-1, with 7 bases aligning to TRBD1. The CDR3 loop spans 13 amino acids. V shed 4 bases, J shed 4 bases, and the junction held 7 bases outside the gene matches. The germline V gene has CDR1 SQVTM and CDR2 ANQGSEA. CDR3: CSVGQGVFYEQYF. Written as DNA, the CDR3 is TGCAGCGTTGGTCAGGGGGTCTTTTACGAGCAGTACTTC.

Regarding this clonotype: A library made for alpha chains picked up this beta chain off target, so its size means little. The V gene is TRBV29-1, the J gene TRBJ2-5, with a weak D call TRBD2 (5 bases). From germline, CDR1 is SQVTM and CDR2 ANQGSEA. V lost 3 bases to trimming and J lost 1 base, with 18 bases between them. CDR3 size: 16 residues. This CDR3 is CSVENPLGLFQETQYF. The DNA of the CDR3 is TGCAGCGTTGAGAACCCACTAGGCCTCTTCCAAGAGACCCAGTACTTC.

Relative to its sample, this clonotype is medium-sized. This beta chain is a stray sequence in a library constructed for alpha chains; its clone size is not meaningful. CDR3 coding DNA: TGTGCCAGCAGAGGGGGCGATCAGCCCCAGCATTTT. Residues: CASRGGDQPQHF. The genes are TRBV28 and TRBJ1-5; 7 positions agree with TRBD1. Germline V gene data show CDR1 as MDHEN and CDR2 as SYDVKM. The CDR3 totals 12 residues. Losses at the gene ends were 6 bases for V and 5 bases for J; bases not matched to a gene: 1.

About this clonotype: Being off target in a library aimed at alpha chains, this beta chain has a size of little meaning. The chain recombines TRBV29-1 with TRBJ2-7, with 14 bases that match TRBD2. This CDR3 has 15 amino acids. V trimming: 8 bases; J trimming: 0 bases; junction bases outside the gene matches: 6. Per the germline V gene, CDR1 is SQVTM and CDR2 is ANQGSEA. In nucleotides, the CDR3 is TGCAGCTTAGGGACTAGCGGGGGCCCCTCCTACGAGCAGTACTTC. It specifies CSLGTSGGPSYEQYF.

By sample fraction, this clonotype is large (0.1 to 1%). For a library built for alpha chains, this beta chain is a stray read; little rests on its size. The V and J genes are TRBV6-5 and TRBJ2-5; D call uncertain. V dropped 0 bases and J dropped 5 bases, with 16 bases sitting between them. CDR3 length equals 16 residues. Per germline, CDR1 MNHEY and CDR2 SVGAGI. In DNA form, the CDR3 reads TGTGCCAGCAGTTACTCGACATCTGGTCCGGCGGAGACCCAGTACTTC. Protein: CASSYSTSGPAETQYF.

This clonotype was picked up many times. This beta chain is a stray sequence in a library constructed for alpha chains; its clone size is not meaningful. The V gene is TRBV4-1, the J gene TRBJ2-3; possible D gene TRBD1, 6 bases. Germline values: CDR1 MGHRA, CDR2 YSYEKL. The CDR3 extends over 15 amino acids. Deletions cut 2 bases from V and 4 bases from J, with 13 bases between. As DNA, the CDR3 is TGCGCCAGCAGCCAACGACAGGTGCTATCAGATACGCAGTATTTT. Protein: CASSQRQVLSDTQYF.

This clonotype was detected ten times or more. As an off-target read in a library built for alpha chains, this beta chain has a frequency of little significance. The genes are TRBV28 and TRBJ1-5; the match to TRBD1 covers 8 bases. CDR3 length: 13 residues. Trimming removed 10 bases from V and 4 bases from J; junction bases left unmatched: 6. Germline assignment: CDR1 MDHEN and CDR2 SYDVKM. The CDR3 DNA is TGTGCCACAGGGAGACAGGGGAATCAGCCCCAGCATTTT. Translated, it gives CATGRQGNQPQHF.

A note on this clonotype: A library made for alpha chains picked up this beta chain off target, so its size means little. The chain combines TRBV19 with TRBJ2-7, with D perhaps TRBD1 (5 bases). Germline CDR1 is LNHDA and CDR2 is SQIVND (reference sequence). V lost 4 bases and J 3 bases, leaving 10 bases between the germline ends. The length of the CDR3 is 13 residues. Here the CDR3 reads CASSKGQIYEQYF. CDR3 DNA sequence: TGTGCCAGTAGTAAAGGACAAATCTACGAGCAGTACTTC.

This clonotype qualifies as large. This beta chain is off target for a library built for alpha chains, so its abundance means little. CDR3 bases: TGTGCCAGCGCCCGTTTTTCCAATGAGCAGTTCTTC. As protein: CASARFSNEQFF. This chain connects TRBV6-5 to TRBJ2-1; D remains unclear. CDR3 length: 12 residues. Germline values: CDR1 MNHEY, CDR2 SVGAGI. V gave up 8 bases and J gave up 6 bases, with 11 bases separating them.